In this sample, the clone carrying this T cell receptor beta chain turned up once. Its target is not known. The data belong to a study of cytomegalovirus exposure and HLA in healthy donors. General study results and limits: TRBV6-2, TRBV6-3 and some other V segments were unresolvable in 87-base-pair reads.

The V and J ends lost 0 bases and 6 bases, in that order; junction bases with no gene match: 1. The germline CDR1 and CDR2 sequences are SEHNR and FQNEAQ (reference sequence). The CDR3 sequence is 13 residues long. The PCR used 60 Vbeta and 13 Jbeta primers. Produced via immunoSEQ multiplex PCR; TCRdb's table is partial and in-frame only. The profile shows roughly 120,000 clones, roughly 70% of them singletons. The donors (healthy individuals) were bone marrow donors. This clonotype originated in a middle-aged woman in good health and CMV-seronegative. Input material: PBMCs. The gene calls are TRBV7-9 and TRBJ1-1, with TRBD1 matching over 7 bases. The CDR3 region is CASSLAQGAEAFF. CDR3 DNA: TGTGCCAGCAGCTTAGCGCAGGGGGCTGAAGCTTTCTTT.